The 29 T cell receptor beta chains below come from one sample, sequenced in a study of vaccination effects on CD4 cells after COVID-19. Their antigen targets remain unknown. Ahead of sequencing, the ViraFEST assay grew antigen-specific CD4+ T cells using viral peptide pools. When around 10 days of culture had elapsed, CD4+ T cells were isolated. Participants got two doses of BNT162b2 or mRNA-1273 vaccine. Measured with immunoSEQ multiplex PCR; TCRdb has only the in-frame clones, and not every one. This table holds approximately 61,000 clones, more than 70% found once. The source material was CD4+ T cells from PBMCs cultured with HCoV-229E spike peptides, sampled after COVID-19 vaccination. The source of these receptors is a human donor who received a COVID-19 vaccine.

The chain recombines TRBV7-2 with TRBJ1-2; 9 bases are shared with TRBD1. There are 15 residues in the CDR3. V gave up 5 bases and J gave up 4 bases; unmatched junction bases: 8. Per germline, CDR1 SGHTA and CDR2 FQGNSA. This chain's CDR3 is CASSLMGQGGYGYTF. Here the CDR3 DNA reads TGTGCCAGCAGCCTAATGGGACAGGGTGGCTATGGCTACACCTTC. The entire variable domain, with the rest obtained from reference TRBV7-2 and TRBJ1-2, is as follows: GAGVSQSPSNKVTEKGKDVELRCDPISGHTALYWYRQSLGQGLEFLIYFQGNSAPDKSGLPSDRFSAERTGGSVSTLTIQRTQQEDSAVYLCASSLMGQGGYGYTFGSGTRLTVV.

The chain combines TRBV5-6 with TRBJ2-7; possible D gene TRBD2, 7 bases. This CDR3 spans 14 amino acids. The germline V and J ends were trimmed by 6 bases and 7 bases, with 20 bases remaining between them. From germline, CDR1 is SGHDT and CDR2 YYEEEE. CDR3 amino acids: CASKQRGGILEQYV. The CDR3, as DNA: TGTGCCAGCAAGCAAAGGGGGGGCATTTTGGAGCAGTACGTC.

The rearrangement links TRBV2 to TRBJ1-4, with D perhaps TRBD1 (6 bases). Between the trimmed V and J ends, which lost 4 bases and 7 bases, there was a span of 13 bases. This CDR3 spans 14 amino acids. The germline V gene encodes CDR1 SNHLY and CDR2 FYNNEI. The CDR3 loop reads CASSGQGRGEKLFF. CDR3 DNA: TGTGCCAGCAGTGGTCAGGGGAGGGGTGAAAAACTGTTTTTT.

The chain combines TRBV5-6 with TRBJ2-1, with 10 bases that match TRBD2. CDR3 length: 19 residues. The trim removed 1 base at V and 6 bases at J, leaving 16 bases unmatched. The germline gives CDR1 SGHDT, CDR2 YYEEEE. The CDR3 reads CASSLWQGFLAGGLNEQFF. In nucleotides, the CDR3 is TGTGCCAGCAGCTTGTGGCAGGGGTTTTTAGCGGGGGGTCTCAATGAGCAGTTCTTC.

This CDR3 is CATSDPRQGGEKLFF. The CDR3 bases are TGTGCCACCAGTGATCCCCGACAGGGAGGTGAAAAACTGTTTTTT. The chain couples TRBV24-1 to TRBJ1-4, with TRBD1 matching over 7 bases. Germline V lookup: CDR1 KGHDR, CDR2 SFDVKD. The CDR3 spans 15 residues. V was clipped by 3 bases and J by 7 bases; unmatched bases: 7.

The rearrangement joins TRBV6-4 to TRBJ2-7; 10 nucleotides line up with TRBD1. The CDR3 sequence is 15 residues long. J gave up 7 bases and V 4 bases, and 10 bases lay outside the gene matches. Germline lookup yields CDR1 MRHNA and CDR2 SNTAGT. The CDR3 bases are TGTGCCAGCAGTGCACACCGACAGGGGGCGTGGGAGCAGTACGTC. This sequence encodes CASSAHRQGAWEQYV.

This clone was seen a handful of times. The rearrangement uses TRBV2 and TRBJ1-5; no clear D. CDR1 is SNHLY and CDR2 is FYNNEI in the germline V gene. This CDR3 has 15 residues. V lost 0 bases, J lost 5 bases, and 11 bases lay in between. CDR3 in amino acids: CASSEAVRRYQPQHF. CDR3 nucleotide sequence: TGTGCCAGCAGTGAAGCAGTAAGGCGGTATCAGCCCCAGCATTTT.

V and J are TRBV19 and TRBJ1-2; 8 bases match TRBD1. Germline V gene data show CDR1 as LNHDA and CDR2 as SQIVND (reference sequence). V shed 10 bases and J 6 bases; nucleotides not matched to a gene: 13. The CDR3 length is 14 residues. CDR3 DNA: TGTGCCACACAAGGACAGGGAAGGATGAATGGCTACACCTTC. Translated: CATQGQGRMNGYTF.

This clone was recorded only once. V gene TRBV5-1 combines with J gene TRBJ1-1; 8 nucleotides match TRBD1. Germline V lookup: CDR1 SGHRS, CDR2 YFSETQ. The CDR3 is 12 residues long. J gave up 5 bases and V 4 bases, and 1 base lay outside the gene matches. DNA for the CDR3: TGCGCCAGCAGCCGGACAGGGACTGAAGCTTTCTTT. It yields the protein CASSRTGTEAFF.

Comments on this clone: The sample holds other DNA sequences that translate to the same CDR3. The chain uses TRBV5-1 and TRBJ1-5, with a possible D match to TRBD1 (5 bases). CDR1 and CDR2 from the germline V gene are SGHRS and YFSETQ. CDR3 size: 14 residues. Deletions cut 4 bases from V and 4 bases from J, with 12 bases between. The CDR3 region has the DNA TGCGCCAGCAGCCTCGGCGGGGGGAATCAGCCCCAGCATTTT. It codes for CASSLGGGNQPQHF.

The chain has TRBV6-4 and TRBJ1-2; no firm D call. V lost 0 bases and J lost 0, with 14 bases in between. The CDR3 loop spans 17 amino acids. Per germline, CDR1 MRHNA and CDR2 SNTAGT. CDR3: CASSDSTNWGANYGYTF. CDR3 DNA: TGTGCCAGCAGTGACTCAACAAACTGGGGAGCTAACTATGGCTACACCTTC.

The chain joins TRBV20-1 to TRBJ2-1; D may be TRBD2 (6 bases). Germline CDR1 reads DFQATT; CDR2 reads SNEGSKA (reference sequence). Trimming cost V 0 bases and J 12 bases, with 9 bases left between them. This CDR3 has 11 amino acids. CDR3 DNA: TGCAGTGCTAGAGATCAGGGAGGGCAGTTCTTC. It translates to CSARDQGGQFF.

The CDR3 here is CASNPLLFYGYTF. CDR3 nucleotides: TGTGCCAGCAATCCCCTACTCTTCTATGGCTACACCTTC. The gene calls are TRBV2 and TRBJ1-2, with D hard to call. Looked up from germline, CDR1 is SNHLY and CDR2 is FYNNEI. The CDR3 extends over 13 amino acids. V lost 7 bases and J 4 bases, leaving 13 bases between the germline ends.

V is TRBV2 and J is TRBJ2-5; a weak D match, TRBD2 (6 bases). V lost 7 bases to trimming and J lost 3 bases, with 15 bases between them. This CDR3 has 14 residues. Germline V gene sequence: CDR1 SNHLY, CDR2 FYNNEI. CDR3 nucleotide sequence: TGTGCCAGCACCCTTAGCGGCGTTGAAGAGACCCAGTACTTC. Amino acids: CASTLSGVEETQYF.

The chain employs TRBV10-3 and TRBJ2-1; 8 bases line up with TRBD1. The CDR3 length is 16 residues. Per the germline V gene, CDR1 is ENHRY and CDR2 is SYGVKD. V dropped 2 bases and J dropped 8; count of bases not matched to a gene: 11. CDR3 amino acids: CAISEPGQGSLHEQFF. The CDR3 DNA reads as TGTGCCATCAGTGAGCCCGGACAGGGTTCTCTACATGAGCAGTTCTTC.

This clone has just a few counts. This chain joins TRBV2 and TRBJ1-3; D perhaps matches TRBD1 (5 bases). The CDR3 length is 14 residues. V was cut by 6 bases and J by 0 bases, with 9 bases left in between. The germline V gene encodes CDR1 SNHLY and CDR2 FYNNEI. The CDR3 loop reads CASSRATSGNTIYF. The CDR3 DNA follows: TGTGCCAGCAGCAGGGCCACCTCTGGAAACACCATATATTTT.

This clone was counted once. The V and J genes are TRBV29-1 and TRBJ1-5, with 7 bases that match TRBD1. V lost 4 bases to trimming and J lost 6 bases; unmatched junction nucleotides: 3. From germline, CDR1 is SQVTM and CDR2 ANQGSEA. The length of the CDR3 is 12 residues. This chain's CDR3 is CSVGQGSQPQHF. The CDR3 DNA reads TGCAGCGTTGGACAGGGAAGTCAGCCCCAGCATTTT.

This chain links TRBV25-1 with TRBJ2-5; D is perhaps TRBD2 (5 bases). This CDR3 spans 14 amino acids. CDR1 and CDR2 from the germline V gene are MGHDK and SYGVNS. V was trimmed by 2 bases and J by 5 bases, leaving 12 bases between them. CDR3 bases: TGTGCCAGCAGTGAACGGCTAGCACGGGAGACCCAGTACTTC. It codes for CASSERLARETQYF. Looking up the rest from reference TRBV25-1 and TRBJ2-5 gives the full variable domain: EADIYQTPRYLVIGTGKKITLECSQTMGHDKMYWYQQDPGMELHLIHYSYGVNSTEKGDLSSESTVSRIRTEHFPLTLESARPSHTSQYLCASSERLARETQYFGPGTRLLVL.

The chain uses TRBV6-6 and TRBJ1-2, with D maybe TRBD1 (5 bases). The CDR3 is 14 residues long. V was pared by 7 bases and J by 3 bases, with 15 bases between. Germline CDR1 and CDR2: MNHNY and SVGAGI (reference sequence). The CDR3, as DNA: TGTGCCAGCAACATCGGACGGGGCGACTATGGCTACACCTTC. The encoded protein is CASNIGRGDYGYTF.

CDR3 coding DNA: TGTGCCAGCAGCACAGGGGATACGCAGTATTTT. Its protein product is CASSTGDTQYF. The chain couples TRBV12-3 or TRBV12-4 to TRBJ2-3; tentatively, D is TRBD1 (6 bases). V was clipped by 6 bases and J by 6 bases, with 7 bases between them. This CDR3 has 11 residues.

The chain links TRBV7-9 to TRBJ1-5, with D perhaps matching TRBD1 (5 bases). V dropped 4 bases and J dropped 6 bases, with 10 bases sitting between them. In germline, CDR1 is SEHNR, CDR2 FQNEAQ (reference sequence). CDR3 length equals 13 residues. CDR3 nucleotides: TGTGCCAGCAGCTCGGGGGTAGGTCAGCCCCAGCATTTT. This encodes CASSSGVGQPQHF.

CDR3 region: CASRGTLDTGELFF. CDR3 nucleotides: TGTGCCAGTAGGGGGACATTAGACACCGGGGAGCTGTTTTTT. V and J are TRBV19 and TRBJ2-2, with D perhaps TRBD1 (6 bases). Looked up from germline, CDR1 is LNHDA and CDR2 is SQIVND (reference sequence). Trimming pared 6 bases from V and 3 bases from J, leaving 11 bases between. The CDR3 consists of 14 residues.

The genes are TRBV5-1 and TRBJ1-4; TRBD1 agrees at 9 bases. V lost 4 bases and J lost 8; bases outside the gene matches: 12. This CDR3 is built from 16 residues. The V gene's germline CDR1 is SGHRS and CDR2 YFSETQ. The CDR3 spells CASSANLQGAGEKLFF. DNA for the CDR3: TGCGCCAGCAGCGCAAATCTACAGGGGGCTGGGGAAAAACTGTTTTTT.

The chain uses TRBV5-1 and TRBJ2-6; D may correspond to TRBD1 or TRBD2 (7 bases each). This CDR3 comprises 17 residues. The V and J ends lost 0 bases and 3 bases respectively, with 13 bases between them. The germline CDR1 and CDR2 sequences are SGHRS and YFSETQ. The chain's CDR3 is CASSLEAGGDGANVLTF. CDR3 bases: TGCGCCAGCAGCTTGGAGGCAGGGGGGGATGGGGCCAACGTCCTGACTTTC.

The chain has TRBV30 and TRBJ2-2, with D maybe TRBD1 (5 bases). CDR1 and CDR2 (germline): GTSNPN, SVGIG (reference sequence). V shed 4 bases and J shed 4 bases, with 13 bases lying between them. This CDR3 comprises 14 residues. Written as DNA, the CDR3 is TGTGCCTGGATGCCAGGGCGGACCACCGGGGAGCTGTTTTTT. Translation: CAWMPGRTTGELFF. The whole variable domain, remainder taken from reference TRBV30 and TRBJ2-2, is SQTIHQWPATLVQPVGSPLSLECTVEGTSNPNLYWYRQAAGRGLQLLFYSVGIGQISSEVPQNLSASRPQDRQFILSSKKLLLSDSGFYLCAWMPGRTTGELFFGEGSRLTVL.

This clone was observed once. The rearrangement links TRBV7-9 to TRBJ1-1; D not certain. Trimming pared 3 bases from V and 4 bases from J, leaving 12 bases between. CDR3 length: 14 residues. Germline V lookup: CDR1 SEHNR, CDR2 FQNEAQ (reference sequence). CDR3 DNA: TGTGCCAGCAGCTTTGCCGGGAGCGGCACTGAAGCTTTCTTT. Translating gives CASSFAGSGTEAFF. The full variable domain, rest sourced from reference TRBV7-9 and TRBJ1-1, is DTGVSQNPRHKITKRGQNVTFRCDPISEHNRLYWYRQTLGQGPEFLTYFQNEAQLEKSRLLSDRFSAERPKGSFSTLEIQRTEQGDSAMYLCASSFAGSGTEAFFGQGTRLTVV.

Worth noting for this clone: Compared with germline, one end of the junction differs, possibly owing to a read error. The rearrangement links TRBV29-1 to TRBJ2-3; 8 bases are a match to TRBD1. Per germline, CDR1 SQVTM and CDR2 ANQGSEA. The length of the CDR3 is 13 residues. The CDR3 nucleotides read TGCAGCGCCGGACAGGGAAGCACGGATACGCAGTATTTT. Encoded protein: CSAGQGSTDTQYF.

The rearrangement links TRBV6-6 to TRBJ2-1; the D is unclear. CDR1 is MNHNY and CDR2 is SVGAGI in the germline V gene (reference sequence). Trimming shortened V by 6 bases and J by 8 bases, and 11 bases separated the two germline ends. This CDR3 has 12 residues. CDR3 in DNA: TGTGCCAGCAGCTTCAATCCCCATGAGCAGTTCTTC. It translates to CASSFNPHEQFF.

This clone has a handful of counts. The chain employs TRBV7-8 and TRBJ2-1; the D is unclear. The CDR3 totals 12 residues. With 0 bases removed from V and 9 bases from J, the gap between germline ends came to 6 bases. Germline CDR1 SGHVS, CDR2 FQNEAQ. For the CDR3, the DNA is TGTGCCAGCAGCTTAGCCCTGGGTGAGCAGTTCTTC. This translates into CASSLALGEQFF.